Listed below are T cell receptor beta chains from one sample, sequenced in a study of cytomegalovirus exposure and HLA in healthy donors. This table comes from immunoSEQ multiplex PCR, and its TCRdb copy is limited to in-frame clones, with some not included. Its clone listing holds about 160,000 clones. The sample consisted of PBMCs. All receptors derive from a woman in her sixties or seventies in good health and CMV-seronegative. Each CDR3 is given with its conserved first and last residue. A D gene is named only where the DNA matches it firmly.

j_call: TRBJ1-1; v_call: TRBV6-5; d_call: TRBD1; cdr3_length: 15; cdr3_nt: TGTGCCAGCAGTCCCACCCTGACAGGGTACACTGAAGCTTTCTTT; cdr3_aa: CASSPTLTGYTEAFF
j_call: TRBJ1-4; v_call: TRBV6-5; d_call: TRBD1; cdr3_length: 14; cdr3_nt: TGTGCCAGCAGACAGACAGGGGATAATGAAAAACTGTTTTTT; cdr3_aa: CASRQTGDNEKLFF
j_call: TRBJ2-2; v_call: TRBV11-3; d_call: TRBD1; cdr3_length: 17; cdr3_nt: TGTGCCAGCAGCCCTCAAATTACAGGGGACCTCACCGGGGAGCTGTTTTTT; cdr3_aa: CASSPQITGDLTGELFF
j_call: TRBJ2-2; v_call: TRBV19; d_call: .; cdr3_length: 15; cdr3_nt: TGTGCCAGTAGTGCAAGCGGCAAGAACACCGGGGAGCTGTTTTTT; cdr3_aa: CASSASGKNTGELFF
j_call: TRBJ2-2; v_call: TRBV15; d_call: .; cdr3_length: 15; cdr3_nt: TGTGCCACCAGCAGTTCCAGGGTGAACACCGGGGAGCTGTTTTTT; cdr3_aa: CATSSSRVNTGELFF
j_call: TRBJ1-4; v_call: TRBV5-1; d_call: TRBD1; cdr3_length: 15; cdr3_nt: TGCGCCAGCAGCTTGGGCCAGGGGGGTCGAGAAAAACTGTTTTTT; cdr3_aa: CASSLGQGGREKLFF
j_call: TRBJ1-5; v_call: TRBV4-1; d_call: TRBD1; cdr3_length: 15; cdr3_nt: TGCGCCAGCAGCCTTTTAAGCGACAGGGACCAGCCCCAGCATTTT; cdr3_aa: CASSLLSDRDQPQHF
j_call: TRBJ1-4; v_call: TRBV6-1; d_call: .; cdr3_length: 13; cdr3_nt: TGTGCCAGCCTGCTACAGGGTGGAGAAAAACTGTTTTTT; cdr3_aa: CASLLQGGEKLFF
j_call: TRBJ2-7; v_call: TRBV5-1; d_call: .; cdr3_length: 15; cdr3_nt: TGCGCCAGCAGCTCGGACAACCCTCGGACCTACGAGCAGTACTTC; cdr3_aa: CASSSDNPRTYEQYF
j_call: TRBJ2-7; v_call: TRBV7-3; d_call: TRBD1; cdr3_length: 14; cdr3_nt: TGTGCCAGCAGCCTCGGACAGGGTCTTTACGAGCAGTACTTC; cdr3_aa: CASSLGQGLYEQYF
j_call: TRBJ2-1; v_call: TRBV19; d_call: .; cdr3_length: 15; cdr3_nt: TGTGCCAGTAGCCCGGGTGGGACACCGAACAATGAGCAGTTCTTC; cdr3_aa: CASSPGGTPNNEQFF
j_call: TRBJ2-1; v_call: TRBV9; d_call: TRBD2; cdr3_length: 16; cdr3_nt: TGTGCCAGCAGCGTAGATACGTGGGGGGGCTACAATGAGCAGTTCTTC; cdr3_aa: CASSVDTWGGYNEQFF
j_call: TRBJ2-7; v_call: TRBV6-5; d_call: .; cdr3_length: 13; cdr3_nt: TGTGCCAGCAGTTACGACTCCTTAAGCGAGCAGTACTTC; cdr3_aa: CASSYDSLSEQYF